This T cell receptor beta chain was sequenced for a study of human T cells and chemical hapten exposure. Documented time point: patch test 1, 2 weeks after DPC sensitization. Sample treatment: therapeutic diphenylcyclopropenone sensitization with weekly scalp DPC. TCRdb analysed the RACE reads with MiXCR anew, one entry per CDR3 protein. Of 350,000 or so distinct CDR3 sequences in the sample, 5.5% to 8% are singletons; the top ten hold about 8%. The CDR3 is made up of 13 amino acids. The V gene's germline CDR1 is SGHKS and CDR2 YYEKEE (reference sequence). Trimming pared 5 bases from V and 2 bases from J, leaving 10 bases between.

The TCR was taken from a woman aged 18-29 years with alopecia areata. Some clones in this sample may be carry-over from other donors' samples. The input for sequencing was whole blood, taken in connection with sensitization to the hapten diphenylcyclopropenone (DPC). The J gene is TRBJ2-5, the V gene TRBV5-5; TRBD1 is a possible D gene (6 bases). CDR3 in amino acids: CASRIGQQETQYF. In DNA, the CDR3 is TGTGCCAGCAGGATCGGACAGCAAGAGACCCAGTACTTC.